This entry lists 5 T cell receptor beta chains sequenced from one sample in a study of cytomegalovirus exposure and HLA in healthy donors. In the PCR, 60 Vbeta and 13 Jbeta primers were used. Data came from immunoSEQ multiplex PCR; TCRdb stores just in-frame clones and leaves some out. The sample lists about 90,000 clones; approximately 80% were seen once. Material for sequencing was PBMCs. The receptors here all came from a man in his thirties or forties in good health and CMV-seronegative.

The chain couples TRBV4-2 to TRBJ2-1; 9 positions agree with TRBD2. Germline V gene lookup returns CDR1 LGHNA and CDR2 YNFKEQ. CDR3 length: 19 amino acids. V lost 0 bases to trimming and J lost 8 bases; unmatched junction nucleotides: 17. CDR3 nucleotide sequence: TGTGCCAGCAGCCAAGATGTGGGTTGGGGCGGGGGGGCTTCGGATGAGCAGTTCTTC. Translated, it gives CASSQDVGWGGGASDEQFF.

This clone has only a few counts. This chain uses TRBV7-2 with TRBJ1-5; no reliable D call. There are 15 residues in the CDR3. Germline V lookup: CDR1 SGHTA, CDR2 FQGNSA. V gave up 5 bases and J gave up 6 bases, with 17 bases separating them. In nucleotides, the CDR3 is TGTGCCAGCAGCCGAGGCGGGCCTGGCAGTCAGCCCCAGCATTTT. This translates into CASSRGGPGSQPQHF.

The rearrangement joins TRBV7-9 to TRBJ1-2; D unresolved. From germline, CDR1 is SEHNR and CDR2 FQNEAQ (reference sequence). V lost 5 bases and J lost 4, with 11 bases in between. The CDR3 totals 13 residues. Here the CDR3 reads CASSLDAGYGYTF. In DNA, the CDR3 is TGTGCCAGCAGCCTAGACGCGGGCTATGGCTACACCTTC. Based on the CDR3 plus reference TRBV7-9 and TRBJ1-2, the full variable domain is DTGVSQNPRHKITKRGQNVTFRCDPISEHNRLYWYRQTLGQGPEFLTYFQNEAQLEKSRLLSDRFSAERPKGSFSTLEIQRTEQGDSAMYLCASSLDAGYGYTFGSGTRLTVV.

The chain carries TRBV2 and TRBJ2-7; 10 bases agree with TRBD1. The CDR3 extends over 15 amino acids. V shed 6 bases and J 2 bases; nucleotides not matched to a gene: 7. Germline assignment: CDR1 SNHLY and CDR2 FYNNEI. In DNA, the CDR3 is TGTGCCAGCAGGGTCAATGGACAGGGGGCCTACGAGCAGTACTTC. It translates to CASRVNGQGAYEQYF. The full variable domain, rest sourced from reference TRBV2 and TRBJ2-7, is EPEVTQTPSHQVTQMGQEVILRCVPISNHLYFYWYRQILGQKVEFLVSFYNNEISEKSEIFDDQFSVERPDGSNFTLKIRSTKLEDSAMYFCASRVNGQGAYEQYFGPGTRLTVT.

This clone was observed a few times. V usage is TRBV10-3 and J usage is TRBJ2-1, with a weak D call TRBD2 (6 bases). This CDR3 is built from 17 residues. Trimming left V 0 bases short and J 0 bases short, with 12 bases between. The germline V gene has CDR1 ENHRY and CDR2 SYGVKD. The CDR3 loop is CAISESLRDSSYNEQFF. The DNA of the CDR3 is TGTGCCATCAGTGAGTCCCTTCGGGACTCCTCCTACAATGAGCAGTTCTTC.